The rows below give T cell receptor beta chains drawn from one sample of a study of cytomegalovirus exposure and HLA in healthy donors. Repertoires were generated with immunoSEQ multiplex PCR, while TCRdb's copy carries only in-frame clones and drops some. The sample lists fewer than 200,000 clones; roughly 83% were seen once. Sample: PBMCs. The receptors shown here come from a man aged 25 to 45 in good health and CMV-seronegative. Each CDR3 is given with its conserved first and last residue. A D gene is named only where the DNA matches it firmly. The size entry is marked missing in some rows and otherwise reads once, few, many or a size class.

d_call clone_size j_call v_call cdr3_aa cdr3_nt
NA NA TRBJ2-2 TRBV21-1 CASSNMLIHRGGNDTGELFF TGTGCCAGCAGCAACATGCTAATTCACCGGGGGGGGAATGACACCGGGGAGCTGTTTTTT
TRBD2 NA TRBJ2-1 TRBV7-2 CASSFTGRSAGGPDEQFF TGTGCCAGCAGCTTCACCGGTCGGTCAGCGGGAGGGCCGGATGAGCAGTTCTTC
TRBD1 NA TRBJ2-7 TRBV6-6 CASSRGQGEAEQYF TGTGCCAGCAGCAGGGGACAGGGGGAGGCCGAGCAGTACTTC
TRBD2 NA TRBJ2-3 TRBV7-2 CASSLGGGSQDTQYF TGTGCCAGCAGCTTAGGCGGCGGGAGTCAAGATACGCAGTATTTT
TRBD1 NA TRBJ1-2 TRBV27 CASSSSRGRNYGYTF TGTGCCAGCAGCTCATCCAGGGGGCGCAACTATGGCTACACCTTC
NA NA TRBJ2-3 TRBV4-2 CASSQGLEGDTQYF TGTGCCAGCAGCCAAGGACTAGAGGGTGATACGCAGTATTTT
TRBD2 NA TRBJ2-7 TRBV11-3 CASSFRPAGEYEQYF TGTGCCAGCAGCTTCAGGCCAGCGGGAGAGTACGAGCAGTACTTC
NA NA TRBJ1-1 TRBV19 CASLTTTSGDPEAFF TGTGCCAGTCTCACGACGACGTCAGGGGATCCTGAAGCTTTCTTT
NA once TRBJ2-7 TRBV11-2 CASSPQTGNEQYF TGTGCCAGCAGCCCCCAAACAGGGAACGAGCAGTACTTC
TRBD1 once TRBJ2-1 TRBV29-1 CSVGDRYNEQFF TGCAGCGTAGGGGACAGGTACAATGAGCAGTTCTTC
TRBD1 NA TRBJ1-1 TRBV27 CASSWDSRTEAFF TGTGCCAGCAGTTGGGACAGCCGAACTGAAGCTTTCTTT
TRBD1 once TRBJ1-2 TRBV28 CASRGRRGQVGYTF TGTGCCAGCAGGGGGAGAAGGGGGCAGGTTGGCTACACCTTC
NA once TRBJ2-5 TRBV10-3 CAISGREQETQYF TGTGCCATCAGCGGACGGGAACAAGAGACCCAGTACTTC
TRBD1 once TRBJ1-1 TRBV4-3 CASSQGQGLGTEAFF TGCGCCAGCAGTCAGGGACAGGGCCTGGGCACTGAAGCTTTCTTT
TRBD2 NA TRBJ2-3 TRBV5-5 CASTKGGTSGRIGLDTQYF TGTGCCAGCACTAAAGGGGGGACTAGCGGGAGGATCGGTTTAGATACGCAGTATTTT
NA once TRBJ1-5 TRBV19 CASIGVGQPQHF TGTGCCAGCATAGGGGTGGGTCAGCCCCAGCATTTT
TRBD2 NA TRBJ2-1 TRBV14 CASSASSGGSNEQFF TGTGCCAGCAGCGCGTCTAGCGGGGGGAGCAATGAGCAGTTCTTC
TRBD1 few TRBJ1-3 TRBV7-2 CASSLGGPGTVNSGNTIYF TGTGCCAGCAGCTTAGGGGGGCCCGGGACAGTGAACTCTGGAAACACCATATATTTT
TRBD2 NA TRBJ2-3 TRBV6-4 CASSDSGASGGADTQYF TGTGCCAGCAGTGACTCTGGGGCTAGCGGGGGCGCAGATACGCAGTATTTT
TRBD1 NA TRBJ2-5 TRBV5-1 CASSAGTGGRAETQYF TGCGCCAGCAGCGCAGGGACAGGGGGTCGCGCGGAGACCCAGTACTTC
NA NA TRBJ2-5 TRBV30 CAWSVPSTETQYF TGTGCCTGGAGTGTACCTAGCACGGAGACCCAGTACTTC
TRBD2 NA TRBJ2-1 TRBV30 CAWSVLGLANEQFF TGTGCCTGGAGTGTACTCGGACTAGCGAATGAGCAGTTCTTC
TRBD1 NA TRBJ1-2 TRBV29-1 CSVEPRGVNGYTF TGCAGCGTTGAACCCAGGGGGGTGAATGGCTACACCTTC